This TCR beta chain came from a study of T cell repertoires in cytomegalovirus infection. Background on the study: TCR beta signatures that were public indicated CMV infection and matching HLA type.

The table lists this clonotype with a few counts. Antigen unknown. In TCRdb, the reads were re-called with MiXCR into one record per CDR3 protein. The table shows 360,000 or so distinct CDR3 sequences, with about 35% occurring only once. General study results and limits: HLA-C-restricted CMV clonotypes gave the most frequent clonotype in two of eight donors.

V shed 1 base and J shed 1 base, with 7 bases lying between them. Germline V CDR1 and CDR2: SGHTA, FQGNSA. This CDR3 contains 14 residues. The chain links TRBV7-2 to TRBJ2-5, with D unclear. Material: cultured PBMCs, obtained from culture after CMV antigen stimulation. This TCR came from a human donor in good health (CMV status not recorded). Some clones in this sample may be carry-over from other donors' samples. The CDR3 sequence is CASSLDSGQETQYF. DNA for the CDR3: TGTGCCAGCAGCTTAGATTCAGGCCAAGAGACCCAGTACTTC.